The 31 T cell receptor beta chains presented below share a single source sample, sequenced in a study of T cell changes during pregnancy in multiple sclerosis. The method was immunoSEQ multiplex PCR; TCRdb's version includes in-frame clones alone and lacks a portion of them. The sample includes around 33,000 clones, roughly 87% of them seen just once. The sequences come from CD8+ T cells from peripheral blood mononuclear cells, collected before pregnancy. These receptors were collected from a female donor with multiple sclerosis, enrolled in a pregnancy study.

The rearrangement uses TRBV9 and TRBJ2-5; maybe TRBD2 (5 bases). V dropped 4 bases and J dropped 4 bases, with 17 bases sitting between them. In germline, CDR1 is SGDLS, CDR2 YYNGEE. This CDR3 contains 15 residues. CDR3 amino acids: CASSLDGSGSETQYF. Written as DNA, the CDR3 is TGTGCCAGCAGCCTAGACGGGTCGGGGTCAGAGACCCAGTACTTC.

Comment on this clone: The same CDR3 also results from other DNA sequences found in this sample. The rearrangement joins TRBV4-3 to TRBJ2-3, with D possibly being TRBD2 (6 bases). This CDR3 comprises 15 residues. Germline CDR1 and CDR2: LGHNA and YSLEER. V was cut by 1 base and J by 3 bases, with 11 bases left in between. CDR3 bases: TGCGCCAGCAGCCAAGGAACGGGGGTTACAGATACGCAGTATTTT. Protein: CASSQGTGVTDTQYF.

The gene calls are TRBV30 and TRBJ1-2; weak D call: TRBD1 (5 bases). V was shortened by 3 bases and J by 4 bases, with 18 bases between the two germline ends. The germline V gene encodes CDR1 GTSNPN and CDR2 SVGIG (reference sequence). The CDR3 is 15 residues long. CDR3 bases: TGTGCCTGGAGCGGGGGGTCGGGGCCAGGCTATGGCTACACCTTC. Protein product: CAWSGGSGPGYGYTF.

In its sample, this clone was seen a few times. As DNA, the CDR3 is TGTGCCAGCAGTGAAACTAGGGAAGCTTTCTTT. It specifies CASSETREAFF. The J gene is TRBJ1-1, the V gene TRBV2, with D uncertain. In germline, CDR1 is SNHLY, CDR2 FYNNEI. This CDR3 is 11 amino acids long. The V end was cut by 2 bases, the J end by 8 bases, with 6 bases between.

The gene calls are TRBV30 and TRBJ1-1, with D tentatively TRBD1 (5 bases). This CDR3 spans 13 amino acids. The V gene's germline CDR1 is GTSNPN and CDR2 SVGIG (reference sequence). Trimming removed 3 bases from V and 4 bases from J, with 12 bases in between. CDR3 bases: TGTGCCTGGAGCGCAGGGTTCGTCACTGAAGCTTTCTTT. Translated, it gives CAWSAGFVTEAFF.

Only one count was recorded for this clone. The J gene is TRBJ2-3, the V gene TRBV28; TRBD2 aligns across 9 bases. V lost 5 bases and J lost 0; bases outside the gene matches: 3. CDR1 MDHEN and CDR2 SYDVKM come from the germline V gene. CDR3 size: 15 residues. The CDR3 DNA sequence: TGTGCCAGCAGTCCCGGACTAGCGAGCACAGATACGCAGTATTTT. Encoded protein: CASSPGLASTDTQYF. Full variable domain (missing parts from reference TRBV28 and TRBJ2-3): DVKVTQSSRYLVKRTGEKVFLECVQDMDHENMFWYRQDPGLGLRLIYFSYDVKMKEKGDIPEGYSVSREKKERFSLILESASTNQTSMYLCASSPGLASTDTQYFGPGTRLTVL.

The rearrangement joins TRBV5-1 to TRBJ2-3; no clear D. The CDR3 consists of 13 residues. Trimming cost V 4 bases and J 2 bases, with 8 bases left between them. Germline CDR1 and CDR2: SGHRS and YFSETQ. The CDR3 here is CASSPSNTDTQYF. The CDR3 DNA follows: TGCGCCAGCAGCCCTTCTAACACAGATACGCAGTATTTT.

This chain uses TRBV27 with TRBJ2-7; 9 bases align to TRBD2. Trimming at V came to 6 bases and at J to 5 bases, leaving 8 bases not matched to a gene. This CDR3 is 14 amino acids long. The germline V gene encodes CDR1 MNHEY and CDR2 SMNVEV (reference sequence). CDR3 in DNA: TGTGCCAGCAGCATTAGCGGGAGCACAGACGAGCAGTACTTC. As protein: CASSISGSTDEQYF.

J is TRBJ2-7 and V is TRBV27; the match to TRBD2 covers 7 bases. V lost 6 bases to trimming and J lost 1 base; unmatched junction nucleotides: 9. The CDR3 loop spans 15 amino acids. Germline V gene sequence: CDR1 MNHEY, CDR2 SMNVEV (reference sequence). CDR3 protein: CASRPLGLGSYEQYF. CDR3 nucleotides: TGTGCCAGCAGACCCCTCGGACTAGGTTCCTACGAGCAGTACTTC.

This chain connects TRBV7-6 to TRBJ2-7; D may be TRBD1 (5 bases). The CDR3 is 13 residues long. Trimming stripped 3 bases from V and 2 bases from J, with 8 bases between. The germline gives CDR1 SGHVS, CDR2 FNYEAQ. CDR3 region: CASSFGQAYEQYF. DNA for the CDR3: TGTGCCAGCAGCTTCGGACAAGCCTACGAGCAGTACTTC.

The gene calls are TRBV28 and TRBJ1-6; D might be TRBD1 (5 bases). Trimming took off 5 bases at V and 4 bases at J, with 9 bases between the two ends. Germline loops: CDR1 MDHEN, CDR2 SYDVKM. This CDR3 region has 14 residues. Here the CDR3 reads CASSVDTYNSPLHF. The CDR3 DNA is TGTGCCAGCAGTGTGGACACATATAATTCACCCCTCCACTTT.

By proportion, this clone is large (0.1 to 1%). The chain combines TRBV7-8 with TRBJ2-3; D gene ambiguous. This CDR3 comprises 13 residues. The germline CDR1 and CDR2 sequences are SGHVS and FQNEAQ. The V gene lost 2 bases and the J gene lost 6 bases, with 9 bases spanning the gap. The CDR3, as DNA: TGTGCCAGCAGCTTACTCCACGGGGATACGCAGTATTTT. Translation: CASSLLHGDTQYF.

Only one count was recorded for this clone. This rearrangement joins TRBV11-2 to TRBJ1-1; a weak D match, TRBD1 (6 bases). The CDR3 totals 14 residues. Germline V gives CDR1 SGHAT, CDR2 FQNNGV. V lost 0 bases, J lost 8 bases, and 13 bases lay in between. CDR3 DNA: TGTGCCAGCAGCTTAGAGACGAACAGGGACGAAGCTTTCTTT. Translated, it gives CASSLETNRDEAFF.

The V and J genes are TRBV19 and TRBJ1-1; 8 positions match TRBD1. This CDR3 comprises 14 residues. Germline values: CDR1 LNHDA, CDR2 SQIVND (reference sequence). The V and J ends lost 10 bases and 2 bases, in that order; junction bases with no gene match: 9. CDR3 sequence (DNA): TGTGCCACCCGCCAAGGGACAGGAAACACTGAAGCTTTCTTT. Translation gives CATRQGTGNTEAFF.

This sequence joins TRBV10-3 and TRBJ2-1, with D tentatively TRBD2 (5 bases). The CDR3 extends over 20 amino acids. The germline V gene encodes CDR1 ENHRY and CDR2 SYGVKD. V lost 3 bases, J lost 4 bases, and 28 bases lay in between. Written as DNA, the CDR3 is TGTGCCATCAGTGACCCCTCCGGGGAAGCGTATGGAGGTCAGTACAATGAGCAGTTCTTC. It codes for CAISDPSGEAYGGQYNEQFF.

Only a few counts were recorded for this clone. V and J are TRBV5-4 and TRBJ1-2, with D maybe TRBD1 (6 bases). Germline V gene sequence: CDR1 SGHNT, CDR2 YYREEE (reference sequence). Trimming pared 4 bases from V and 4 bases from J, leaving 14 bases between. The CDR3 extends over 14 amino acids. CDR3 sequence reads: CASSGWTDSYGYTF. In nucleotides, the CDR3 is TGTGCCAGCAGCGGATGGACAGACTCCTATGGCTACACCTTC.

The CDR3 here is CASSLYGSGEQYF. CDR3 DNA: TGTGCCAGCAGTTTATACGGGAGTGGAGAGCAGTACTTC. This rearrangement joins TRBV27 to TRBJ2-7; tentative D call: TRBD2 (6 bases). There are 13 residues in the CDR3. V was shortened by 1 base and J by 7 bases, with 11 bases between the two germline ends. Germline lookup yields CDR1 MNHEY and CDR2 SMNVEV (reference sequence).

This clone has a handful of counts. V is TRBV30 and J is TRBJ1-1, with D possibly being TRBD1 (5 bases). Germline CDR1 and CDR2: GTSNPN and SVGIG (reference sequence). The CDR3 covers 13 residues. V was pared by 4 bases and J by 0 bases, with 9 bases between. The DNA for the CDR3 is TGTGCCTGGAATGGACAAATGAACACTGAAGCTTTCTTT. It yields the protein CAWNGQMNTEAFF. Full variable domain (rest looked up from reference TRBV30 and TRBJ1-1): SQTIHQWPATLVQPVGSPLSLECTVEGTSNPNLYWYRQAAGRGLQLLFYSVGIGQISSEVPQNLSASRPQDRQFILSSKKLLLSDSGFYLCAWNGQMNTEAFFGQGTRLTVV.

The chain carries TRBV27 and TRBJ2-1, with D uncertain. The V gene lost 4 bases and the J gene lost 3 bases, with 7 bases spanning the gap. Germline CDR1 reads MNHEY; CDR2 reads SMNVEV (reference sequence). The length of the CDR3 is 13 residues. For the CDR3, the DNA is TGTGCCAGCAGTTCTAGTCGCTACAATGAGCAGTTCTTC. Its protein is CASSSSRYNEQFF.

The CDR3 coding sequence is TGCAGCGCTTCACAGGGGGCCGGATTGAACACTGAAGCTTTCTTT. It translates to CSASQGAGLNTEAFF. This rearrangement joins TRBV29-1 to TRBJ1-1; 9 bases align to TRBD1. The germline CDR1 and CDR2 sequences are SQVTM and ANQGSEA. CDR3 length: 15 amino acids. V trimming: 7 bases; J trimming: 0 bases; junction bases outside the gene matches: 9.

This chain joins TRBV6-1 and TRBJ2-1, with 8 bases fitting TRBD1. CDR1 is MNHNS, CDR2 SASEGT, per germline. CDR3 length: 15 amino acids. Trimming removed 5 bases from V and 2 bases from J; junction bases left unmatched: 5. CDR3 nucleotide sequence: TGTGCCAGCAGTCTGGGACAGGAGACCTACAATGAGCAGTTCTTC. This sequence encodes CASSLGQETYNEQFF.

The rearrangement links TRBV7-9 to TRBJ1-1; D not certain. CDR1 is SEHNR, CDR2 FQNEAQ, per germline (reference sequence). V lost 3 bases, J lost 3 bases, and 11 bases lay in between. This CDR3 spans 14 amino acids. DNA of the CDR3: TGTGCCAGCAGCTTGACTGAACAAGACACTGAAGCTTTCTTT. Translated: CASSLTEQDTEAFF.

This clone has just one count. The chain joins TRBV20-1 to TRBJ1-5, with unresolved D. Germline CDR1 DFQATT, CDR2 SNEGSKA (reference sequence). This CDR3 has 10 residues. Deletions cut 5 bases from V and 11 bases from J, with 10 bases between. CDR3 DNA sequence: TGCAGTGCTTGGCATGAGGCCCAGCATTTT. Translating it yields CSAWHEAQHF.

In DNA form, the CDR3 reads TGTGCCAGCAGCCTGATCCCCCCCTTTCAGGGGGTACCTTATGGCTACACCTTC. This encodes CASSLIPPFQGVPYGYTF. The chain has TRBV27 and TRBJ1-2, with 7 bases matching TRBD1. Germline CDR1 and CDR2: MNHEY and SMNVEV (reference sequence). V lost 6 bases, J lost 5 bases, and 21 bases stayed unmatched. The CDR3 loop spans 18 amino acids.

CDR3 nucleotides: TGCGCCAGCAGTGACAATCGGACTAGCGGGAGGGAAACCTACAATGAGCAGTTCTTC. This gives the protein CASSDNRTSGRETYNEQFF. This chain links TRBV10-1 with TRBJ2-1; 15 bases map to TRBD2. This CDR3 contains 19 residues. After removal of 3 bases from V and 2 bases from J, the junction contained 8 bases not matched to a gene. In germline, CDR1 is WNHNN, CDR2 SYGVQD (reference sequence).

This clone was detected once. The rearrangement joins TRBV4-3 to TRBJ2-1; tentatively, D is TRBD2 (5 bases). Germline V lookup: CDR1 LGHNA, CDR2 YSLEER. The CDR3 is 13 amino acids. Trimming took off 3 bases at V and 7 bases at J, with 10 bases between the two ends. CDR3: CASSHRSGNEQFF. CDR3 in DNA: TGCGCCAGCAGCCACAGATCGGGGAATGAGCAGTTCTTC.

The gene calls are TRBV7-9 and TRBJ1-1; D uncertain. The ends were cut back, 2 bases at V and 5 bases at J, with 12 bases in the middle. CDR1 is SEHNR, CDR2 FQNEAQ, per germline (reference sequence). This CDR3 has 14 amino acids. For the CDR3, the DNA is TGTGCCAGCAGCTTAAGTTCAGGTGGGACTGAAGCTTTCTTT. It yields the protein CASSLSSGGTEAFF.

The chain is built from TRBV5-1 and TRBJ2-3, with D maybe TRBD1 (5 bases). CDR1 SGHRS and CDR2 YFSETQ come from the germline V gene. The CDR3 contains 22 residues. With 2 bases removed from V and 2 bases from J, the gap between germline ends came to 33 bases. CDR3 sequence: CASSFRVGASPLDAGDTDTQYF. The CDR3 region has the DNA TGCGCCAGCAGCTTTCGTGTTGGGGCATCGCCATTGGATGCAGGAGACACAGATACGCAGTATTTT.

V usage is TRBV4-3 and J usage is TRBJ2-2; D perhaps matches TRBD2 (5 bases). Trimming removed 0 bases from V and 4 bases from J, with 9 bases in between. In germline, CDR1 is LGHNA, CDR2 YSLEER. The CDR3 has 15 residues. Here the CDR3 reads CASSQDRGFTGELFF. In nucleotides, the CDR3 is TGCGCCAGCAGCCAAGATCGGGGTTTCACCGGGGAGCTGTTTTTT.

A single count supports this clone. This same CDR3 is encoded by further DNA sequences in the sample. This chain connects TRBV4-1 to TRBJ2-7, with D unclear. Germline-derived CDR1 and CDR2 are MGHRA and YSYEKL. Deletions cut 1 base from V and 1 base from J, with 5 bases between. This CDR3 is 13 amino acids long. The CDR3 protein is CASSQGLSYEQYF. In DNA form, the CDR3 reads TGCGCCAGCAGCCAAGGTCTATCCTACGAGCAGTACTTC.

The V call is TRBV5-1, the J call TRBJ1-1, with TRBD1 identical over 8 bases. The CDR3 has 13 residues. J lost 6 bases, V lost 4 bases, and 5 bases had no gene match. Germline V gives CDR1 SGHRS, CDR2 YFSETQ. The CDR3 sequence: CASSPMTGAEAFF. CDR3 nucleotide sequence: TGCGCCAGCAGCCCAATGACAGGGGCTGAAGCTTTCTTT.